This T cell receptor (beta chain) originates from a study of shared clonotypes between healthy human individuals. In this sample, this clone turned up once. Deep was the level at which the assay was run. For every subset, genomic DNA was evenly distributed across several immunoSEQ plates. The table came from immunoSEQ multiplex PCR; TCRdb's copy has only in-frame clones and leaves some out. The sample consists of about 1,900,000 clones, about 94% of them appearing once. This CDR3 is built from 16 residues. The V end was cut by 3 bases, the J end by 0 bases, with 14 bases between. Germline CDR1 and CDR2: SGHDT and YYEEEE. As defined, naive CD8 cells were CD45RO-negative and positively selected for CCR7, with terminally differentiated effector memory CD45RA+ cells excluded. There were only Caucasian adults among the donors, and all lived in Nashville, Tennessee.

The sequence was obtained from a man younger than 35 in good health. The chain joins TRBV5-6 to TRBJ2-3; maybe TRBD2 (6 bases). The material sequenced was naive CD8+ T cells sorted from blood. The CDR3 coding sequence is TGTGCCAGCAGCTGGAGGGGAGATTCTAGCACAGATACGCAGTATTTT. Translation gives CASSWRGDSSTDTQYF.